The present TCR beta chain was sequenced within a study of blood T cell repertoires in COVID-19. Whole-study context: COVID-19 samples collected from the United States, Italy and Spain covered acute and convalescent phases. PBMCs, B-cell-depleted T cells, or T cells were the source of the cDNA or gDNA that made up the material.

Concerning this clone itself: Other nucleotide sequences from this sample produce the same CDR3.

This table comes from immunoSEQ multiplex PCR, and its TCRdb copy is limited to in-frame clones, with some not included. The sample yields 200,000 to 250,000 clones, around 89% seen once. Source material: peripheral blood. This TCR came from a man aged 30-40 years with COVID-19, enrolled during active disease.

This CDR3 is CASSEGAANYGYTF. The DNA of the CDR3 is TGTGCCAGCAGTGAAGGCGCAGCGAACTATGGCTACACCTTC. The chain links TRBV6-1 to TRBJ1-2, with D hard to call. The germline V and J ends were trimmed by 1 base and 2 bases, with 8 bases remaining between them. The CDR3 spans 14 residues. In germline, CDR1 is MNHNS, CDR2 SASEGT.